A selection of T cell receptor beta chains follows, all from one sample in a study of post-analysis software for immune sequencing data. One entry per CDR3 protein results from TCRdb running MiXCR on the PCR reads. The table lists about 460,000 distinct CDR3 sequences, nearly 45% of them singletons. The sequenced sample was blood. The origin of the receptors is a girl aged 10-17 years with multiple sclerosis. Both conserved end residues are trimmed from each CDR3. Each record gives: V gene, J gene, CDR3 protein.

>TRBV3-1|TRBJ2-3
ASSPLGQGRGDTQY
>TRBV28|TRBJ2-5
ASSNTGPGGTQY
>TRBV4-2|TRBJ1-6
ASSQEGVGSPLH
>TRBV20-1|TRBJ2-5
SARERSTKGTQY
>TRBV20-1|TRBJ2-1
SANRLAGVSSEQF
>TRBV24-1|TRBJ2-1
ATSDFKGDSYNEQF
>TRBV29-1|TRBJ2-3
SVEASGRSTDTQY
>TRBV28|TRBJ2-1
ASSVAGGPYNEQF
>TRBV12-3/TRBV12-4|TRBJ1-1
ASSFSPQRWNTEAF
>TRBV10-3|TRBJ2-7
AISGSMTYEQY
>TRBV7-9|TRBJ2-7
ASRSTGTPAVSGYEQY
>TRBV20-1|TRBJ2-3
SALTGIISTDTQY
>TRBV6-4|TRBJ2-7
ASMDMNPSYEQY
>TRBV20-1|-
SATPRDSGYEQY
>TRBV12-3/TRBV12-4|TRBJ2-7
ASSFRPGYEQY
>TRBV5-1|TRBJ2-1
ASRTDSGQVYNEQF
>TRBV5-1|TRBJ2-1
ASSYTSGLDLNEQF
>TRBV28|TRBJ2-7
ASSLQQGLGEQY
>TRBV7-2|TRBJ2-7
AGSAGGLSYEQY
>TRBV27|TRBJ2-3
ASRNDPDTQY
>TRBV7-2|TRBJ2-3
ASSSRLVDTQY
>TRBV12-3/TRBV12-4|TRBJ2-7
ASRGLPSSNEQY
>TRBV10-3|TRBJ2-1
AILDRDREGYEQF
>TRBV28|TRBJ2-3
ASSFPGGGTDTQY
>TRBV7-2|TRBJ2-7
ASSSSRGLADPYEQY
>TRBV11-2|TRBJ2-7
TSSLSSGEQY
>TRBV7-9|TRBJ2-5
ASSTWTASGTQY
>TRBV12-3/TRBV12-4|TRBJ2-7
ASSGQGAFSYEQY
>TRBV4-1|TRBJ2-1
ASSQLLLAGGGNEQF
>TRBV6-6|TRBJ1-5
ASSEGRGSNQPQH
>TRBV12-3/TRBV12-4|TRBJ2-1
AGSPGLKEQF
>TRBV6-5|TRBJ2-7
ASSKGLFRDHNEQY
>TRBV4-1|TRBJ2-3
ASSPTVLNFDTDTQY
>TRBV6-2/TRBV6-3|TRBJ2-1
ASSYRSGGWNEQF
>TRBV6-2/TRBV6-3|TRBJ2-1
ASSRRLGNNEQF
>TRBV27|TRBJ1-2
ASRPRDRNGYT
>TRBV5-1|TRBJ2-1
ASSLVPGGGEQF
>TRBV4-2|TRBJ1-1
ASSQPWMGNTEAF
>TRBV18|TRBJ2-1
ASSPGAGTYNEQF
>TRBV27|TRBJ2-1
ASTLRTGSYNEQF